This record covers a single T cell receptor (beta chain). Its specificity is unknown. This sample was included in a study of T and B cells in COVID-19 patients. BIOMED2 TRB-A/B primer pools were used in multiplex TRB PCR. TCRdb called the multiplex PCR reads again in MiXCR, with one record for every CDR3 protein. The sample holds roughly 18,000 distinct CDR3 sequences; 28% are singletons and the top ten take 4.5%. The CDR3 contains 16 residues. Germline CDR1 is LNHDA and CDR2 is SQIVND (reference sequence). Whole-study results and caveats: Highly clonal in active COVID-19, TRB repertoires exceeded healthy-donor diversity and richness at recovery.

From blood, 250-500 ng of genomic DNA served as TRB template. The chain has TRBV19 and TRBJ1-4, with D maybe TRBD1 (6 bases). Sequencing was done on a sample of blood. This TCR was sampled from a human donor who had recovered from COVID-19. CDR3 loop: CVSTTRQGGSNEKLFF. As DNA, the CDR3 is TGTGTTAGTACCACTAGGCAAGGGGGGTCTAATGAAAAACTGTTTTTT.